The rows below give T cell receptor beta chains drawn from one sample of a study of shared clonotypes between healthy human individuals. Sequencing used immunoSEQ multiplex PCR; TCRdb keeps in-frame clones, though not all of them. The profile shows around 95,000 clones, under 70% of them singletons. Sequencing used memory CD8+ T cells sorted from blood. These receptors were obtained from a man aged 25-45 years in good health. CDR3s include the opening cysteine and the closing phenylalanine or tryptophan.

v_call,j_call,cdr3_length,cdr3_aa
TRBV7-9,TRBJ2-5,18,CASSLGGGLAGHQETQYF
TRBV27,TRBJ2-7,18,CASSYKVIPGPSGYEQYF
TRBV7-9,TRBJ1-4,17,CASSSLSTGAGNEKLFF
TRBV11-2,TRBJ2-7,14,CASSPAGGADEQYF
TRBV1,TRBJ2-7,13,CTSSGTASYEQYF
TRBV11-3,TRBJ2-1,17,CASSSYVGTSGKSGQFF
TRBV27,TRBJ1-5,14,CASGRQDREQPQHF
TRBV28,TRBJ2-1,18,CASIGLKAGRSSYNEQFF
TRBV6-1,TRBJ2-7,19,CASSEVIWGLSRNSYEQYF
TRBV2,TRBJ2-7,14,CASSELGRGNEQYF
TRBV5-1,TRBJ2-7,16,CASSDEGLAGGYEQYF
TRBV4-3,TRBJ2-7,14,CASSQGTGLYEQYF
TRBV6-1,TRBJ2-1,18,CASSEVVEREINVNEQFF
TRBV19,TRBJ2-4,13,CASKPGGKNIQYF
TRBV30,TRBJ2-5,10,CAWSLKTQYF
TRBV7-3,TRBJ2-2,15,CASTSGGEVSGELFF
TRBV11-2,TRBJ1-5,15,CASSLEGYSNQPQHF
TRBV28,TRBJ1-4,15,CASYALEATNEKLFF
TRBV19,TRBJ2-2,14,CASSTTGSTGELFF
TRBV11-3,TRBJ2-7,13,CASSSRFSYEQYF
TRBV5-6,TRBJ2-1,16,CASSLRLAVGIDEQFF
TRBV20-1,TRBJ2-5,11,CSAQYQETQYF
TRBV28,TRBJ2-1,16,CASSRLTSGLYNEQFF
TRBV28,TRBJ1-2,15,CASSSPGAANYGYTF
TRBV9,TRBJ2-5,15,CASSVGILNQETQYF
TRBV28,TRBJ2-7,18,CASSLWIEDSSFSYEQYF
TRBV10-3,TRBJ1-1,15,CAIRADVSPNTEAFF
TRBV5-4,TRBJ1-1,14,CASSVQGGNTEAFF
TRBV2,TRBJ2-7,16,CASSEGGAPKKHEQYF
TRBV6-4,TRBJ2-1,13,CASSEEDRNEQFF
TRBV6-1,TRBJ2-7,16,CASSDLGLAAAYEQYF
TRBV15,TRBJ2-3,13,CAAGSGTPDTQYF
TRBV19,TRBJ1-3,15,CASSPEVTSGNTIYF
TRBV4-3,TRBJ2-7,13,CASSPKAGIEQYF
TRBV11-3,TRBJ2-1,14,CASSLKSEYNEQFF
TRBV5-1,TRBJ2-7,15,CASSLGPGTAYEQYF
TRBV30,TRBJ1-1,13,CAWTRDSYTEAFF
TRBV6-5,TRBJ2-7,12,CATKGLAYEQYF
TRBV19,TRBJ2-7,16,CASSVSRATPSYEQYF
TRBV5-1,TRBJ2-5,15,CASSLGRGGQETQYF
TRBV5-4,TRBJ2-5,15,CASSLAGEGEETQYF
TRBV7-3,TRBJ2-1,16,CASSLTPTGNGYEQFF
TRBV18,TRBJ2-7,14,CASSPPGGGGEQYF
TRBV28,TRBJ2-7,12,CASTGLTYEQYF
TRBV7-2,TRBJ2-5,15,CASSLLAGGQETQYF
TRBV7-9,TRBJ2-7,13,CASSLEAGAPQYF